This TCR beta chain was captured in a study of human T cells and chemical hapten exposure (dated by TCRdb to the early 2020s). In the study overall: For sensitization, 2% DPC in acetone was applied to a roughly 2 cm by roughly 2 cm area of upper inner arm skin. Patient blood was sampled pre-sensitization (week 0) and at 2, 6 and about 24 weeks after DPC sensitization. Patch tests used Finn chambers with 0.01% DPC on the upper back, scored after 6 days by International Contact Dermatitis Research Group standards. Weekly therapeutic DPC doses were additionally applied to the scalp of patients throughout the roughly 23-week study period. Libraries were pooled for sequencing, and per-sample TCR yields varied mainly because of small differences in library volumes within the pool. Most of the patients in the cohort were female, and the cohort covered alopecia areata with under or over 50% scalp involvement, alopecia totalis and alopecia universalis. The study tracked peripheral blood TCR repertoire changes in vivo during primary and secondary sensitization to the hapten diphenylcyclopropenone (DPC) in alopecia patients. Approximately 28 alopecia patients gave blood for TCR sequencing at one to four time points (pre-sensitization, 2, 6 and 24 weeks).

Library preparation was by RACE. The run used a NextSeq 500. During library preparation, unique molecular identifiers were attached to individual cDNA molecules so that TCRs could be counted in a quantitative, reproducible way. Each blood RNA sample was used to sequence both TCR alpha and TCR beta chains. As for the authors' bioinformatics: The median number of TCRs per sample was approximately 96,000, ranging from 23,224 to 690,600. V, J and CDR3 annotation of the TCR reads was performed with the Decombinator software suite. To make PS versus PT1 abundance plots, every sample was subsampled to the same number of TCRs (28,000). Expanded TCRs were defined as absent before sensitization and observed at least eight times at the 2-week time point. The public reads were run again by TCRdb, first through fastp at Q25 and then through MiXCR, and only productive beta chains were kept. Rows with one shared CDR3 protein collapse into an entry with the most common genes and DNA. The V and J calls reflect TCRdb's pipeline rather than the authors' work. This sample is represented by 85,000 to 90,000 distinct CDR3 sequences; roughly 9.1% of them were singletons. The ten largest clones take up around 3.6% of the sample.

Read against the paper, the sample's time point label means: pre-sensitization, week 0. Interpreted using the paper, the treatment or condition label stands for: therapeutic diphenylcyclopropenone sensitization with weekly scalp DPC. Blood at each patch-test visit was drawn before the patch test was applied. To be eligible, patients had to be aged 18 to 70, diagnosed with alopecia and judged suitable for DPC therapy, while pregnant patients were excluded. Total RNA was extracted from unfractionated whole blood that had been collected in Tempus Blood RNA tubes. This clonotype has more than one count but fewer than ten. The antigen it binds to is not known. Within one base of it there is no much larger clone, and no base qualities were kept. The germline V gene (reference sequence) yields MNHEY for CDR1 and SMNVEV for CDR2. Taken from cysteine to phenylalanine, the CDR3 has 14 residues. Just CDR3 DNA is preserved here, 42 bases in frame from base 1. Trimming costs V 4 bases and J 3 bases, and their ends lie 10 bases apart.

The investigation overall reported the following: Repeated subsampling changed both the strength of the expansion versus patch-test correlation and the threshold at which that correlation became significant. Alopecia, a presumed autoimmune disease, was present in all patients, so the immune response of the patients might differ from that of healthy individuals. Compared with pre-sensitization or healthy control sets, expanded TCRs formed significantly more large CDR3 similarity clusters, which is consistent with antigen-driven responses. Patch test score correlated positively with the number of PT1 expanded TCRs, reaching significance at thresholds 8, 16 and 32 but not at 4. DPC sensitization did not change the number of TCRs with a frequency above 1 in 1000, and there was no evidence of changes in global repertoire structure.

Sequenced material: whole blood, taken in connection with sensitization to the hapten diphenylcyclopropenone (DPC). This TCR came from a woman between 35 and 50 years old with alopecia areata. Some clones in this sample may be carry-over from other donors' samples. The sequence joins TRBV27 to TRBJ2-1; a tentative D match to TRBD1 spans 7 bases. The CDR3 in this case is CASSSGGFYNEQFF. In nucleotide form, the sequence is TGTGCCAGCAGTTCAGGGGGGTTCTACAATGAGCAGTTCTTC.